These 23 T cell receptor beta chains share one sample of origin, sequenced in a study of T cell repertoires in cytomegalovirus infection. TCRdb called the reads again in MiXCR, with one record for every CDR3 protein. Of some 800,000 distinct CDR3 sequences listed, 25% to 35% are singletons. These receptors lack a known antigen. Sequenced here: cultured CD8+ T cells from PBMCs, sampled from culture after CMV antigen stimulation. The origin of the receptors is a human donor in good health (CMV status not recorded). Some clones in this sample may be carry-over from other donors' samples.

This clonotype was counted only a few times. The rearrangement joins TRBV4-3 to TRBJ2-2; D may be TRBD2 (7 bases). The germline gives CDR1 LGHNA, CDR2 YSLEER. The length of the CDR3 is 18 residues. The V end was cut by 4 bases, the J end by 1 base, with 19 bases between. The CDR3 loop reads CASSLQRGGGRNTGELFF. DNA of the CDR3: TGCGCCAGCAGCCTTCAGCGAGGGGGGGGGAGGAACACCGGGGAGCTGTTTTTT.

This clonotype was observed many times. This chain links TRBV19 with TRBJ2-2, with TRBD1 as a possible D gene (5 bases). Looked up from germline, CDR1 is LNHDA and CDR2 is SQIVND (reference sequence). With 2 bases removed from V and 1 base from J, the gap between germline ends came to 5 bases. The CDR3 has 14 residues. The CDR3 nucleotides are TGTGCCAGTAGTATACAGGGGAACACCGGGGAGCTGTTTTTT. Translation: CASSIQGNTGELFF.

As to this clonotype: Compared with germline, one end of the junction differs, possibly owing to a read error. V usage is TRBV9 and J usage is TRBJ2-4; D assignment may be TRBD1 or TRBD2 (6 bases each). This CDR3 region has 13 residues. CDR1 SGDLS and CDR2 YYNGEE come from the germline V gene. In DNA, the CDR3 is TGTGCCAGCTGCGTAGGGGGGAAAAACATTCAGTACTTC. Protein: CASCVGGKNIQYF.

There are a few counts of this clonotype. J is TRBJ2-7 and V is TRBV7-2, with D possibly being TRBD1 or TRBD2 (5 bases each). V lost 5 bases and J lost 3, with 11 bases in between. There are 13 residues in the CDR3. Per germline, CDR1 SGHTA and CDR2 FQGNSA. This CDR3 is CASSRGRFYEQYV. Here the CDR3 DNA reads TGTGCCAGCAGCCGGGGACGGTTCTACGAGCAGTACGTC.

This clonotype was seen a handful of times. This chain connects TRBV4-1 to TRBJ1-4; D is perhaps TRBD1 (6 bases). This CDR3 is built from 16 residues. The germline V gene encodes CDR1 MGHRA and CDR2 YSYEKL. V lost 5 bases and J lost 0, with 13 bases in between. CDR3 nucleotides: TGCGCCAGCAGCTCAGGGGACGACGCAACTAATGAAAAACTGTTTTTT. Translation gives CASSSGDDATNEKLFF.

This clonotype occurred many times. The chain couples TRBV5-5 to TRBJ2-7; D is undetermined. This CDR3 comprises 11 residues. Looked up from germline, CDR1 is SGHKS and CDR2 is YYEKEE (reference sequence). V shed 0 bases and J shed 2 bases, with 0 bases lying between them. This chain's CDR3 is CASSLAYEQYV. The CDR3 nucleotides are TGTGCCAGCAGCTTGGCCTACGAGCAGTACGTC.

The chain recombines TRBV6-5 with TRBJ2-5; 8 bases match TRBD1. This CDR3 is built from 13 residues. After removal of 5 bases from V and 8 bases from J, the junction contained 7 bases not matched to a gene. Germline CDR1 is MNHEY and CDR2 is SVGAGI. DNA of the CDR3: TGTGCCAGCAGTCTTCGGACAGGGCGAACCCAGTACTTC. Translating gives CASSLRTGRTQYF.

The chain is built from TRBV20-1 and TRBJ2-1, with TRBD2 identical over 11 bases. The ends lost 2 bases at V and 7 bases at J; junction bases unmatched: 1. Germline V gives CDR1 DFQATT, CDR2 SNEGSKA (reference sequence). The CDR3 is made up of 13 amino acids. CDR3 loop: CSARSSGGNEQFF. The CDR3 nucleotides read TGCAGTGCTAGATCTAGCGGGGGGAATGAGCAGTTCTTC.

This clonotype has a handful of counts. V and J are TRBV7-9 and TRBJ1-1, with a weak D call TRBD1 (5 bases). The V end lost 2 bases, the J end lost 4 bases, and 11 bases lay between the germline ends. CDR1 and CDR2 from the germline V gene are SEHNR and FQNEAQ (reference sequence). The CDR3 runs to 14 residues. CDR3 loop: CASSLRAGLTEAFF. As DNA, the CDR3 is TGTGCCAGCAGCTTACGGGCAGGGCTCACTGAAGCTTTCTTT.

In DNA form, the CDR3 reads TGTGCCAGCAGTTTTCTCCCGGTTCTGACAGAGGGGACTGAAGCTTTCTTT. It encodes CASSFLPVLTEGTEAFF. V usage is TRBV27 and J usage is TRBJ1-1, with D possibly matching TRBD1 (5 bases). CDR1 and CDR2 (germline): MNHEY, SMNVEV (reference sequence). CDR3 length: 17 residues. Trimming cost V 3 bases and J 5 bases, with 22 bases left between them.

This clonotype was counted at least ten times. The junction does not match germline at one end; this may be a read error. The chain is built from TRBV7-8 and TRBJ2-3; possible D gene TRBD2, 5 bases. There are 12 residues in the CDR3. CDR1 SGHVS and CDR2 FQNEAQ come from the germline V gene. Here the CDR3 reads CASSLALDYNCF. CDR3 sequence (DNA): TGTGCCAGCAGCTTAGCGTTAGACTACAACTGTTTT.

This clonotype was detected ten times or more. The chain carries TRBV6-2 or TRBV6-3 and TRBJ2-7, with 9 bases matching TRBD1. Germline V lookup: CDR1 MNHEY, CDR2 SVGEGT. This CDR3 spans 14 amino acids. The trim removed 8 bases at V and 3 bases at J, leaving 8 bases unmatched. For the CDR3, the DNA is TGTGCCAGCGGTCCCGGGACAGGGCTCTACGAGCAGTACTTC. As protein: CASGPGTGLYEQYF.

The rearrangement links TRBV19 to TRBJ1-1, with D possibly TRBD1 on 6 matching bases. The CDR3 covers 15 residues. Trimming left V 4 bases short and J 7 bases short, with 19 bases between. Per the germline V gene, CDR1 is LNHDA and CDR2 is SQIVND (reference sequence). The CDR3 is CASSKPPGAANEAFF. CDR3 coding DNA: TGTGCCAGTAGTAAACCCCCGGGGGCCGCCAATGAAGCTTTCTTT.

This clonotype has more than one count but fewer than ten. The chain recombines TRBV7-3 with TRBJ2-3; D not certain. The CDR3 spans 14 residues. Germline-derived CDR1 and CDR2 are SGHTA and FQGTGA. The V and J ends lost 3 bases and 4 bases respectively, with 11 bases between them. CDR3 DNA sequence: TGTGCCAGCAGCTTGGTAGGGTCCGCAGATACGCAGTATTTT. This translates into CASSLVGSADTQYF.

This clonotype was recorded a few times. The chain has TRBV6-2 or TRBV6-3 and TRBJ2-7, with D maybe TRBD1 (6 bases). The CDR3 loop spans 13 amino acids. CDR1 is MNHEY, CDR2 SVGEGT, per germline. The ends were cut back, 2 bases at V and 7 bases at J, with 12 bases in the middle. CDR3 bases: TGTGCCAGCAGTTACCAGCACAGGGAAGAGCAGTACGTC. Its protein product is CASSYQHREEQYV.

There are a few counts of this clonotype. The chain recombines TRBV28 with TRBJ1-1, with 7 bases identical to TRBD1. Losses at the gene ends were 4 bases for V and 7 bases for J; bases not matched to a gene: 6. The V gene's germline CDR1 is MDHEN and CDR2 SYDVKM. CDR3 size: 13 residues. The CDR3 bases are TGTGCCAGCAGTTACATGGGGACAGATGAAGCTTTCTTT. Translated: CASSYMGTDEAFF.

This clonotype came up many times. J is TRBJ2-3 and V is TRBV7-3, with no clear D. Trimming pared 1 base from V and 2 bases from J, leaving 4 bases between. The CDR3 spans 13 residues. Germline V gene sequence: CDR1 SGHTA, CDR2 FQGTGA. CDR3 residues: CASSLKNTDTQYF. The CDR3 region has the DNA TGTGCCAGCAGCTTAAAGAACACAGATACGCAGTATTTT.

This rearrangement joins TRBV6-6 to TRBJ1-4; D is unclear. The germline CDR1 and CDR2 sequences are MNHNY and SVGAGI (reference sequence). This CDR3 contains 16 residues. The V end was cut by 1 base, the J end by 0 bases, with 9 bases between. The CDR3 DNA reads TGTGCCAGCAGTTACTTTCCGACGGCAACTAATGAAAAACTGTTTTTT. Amino acid sequence: CASSYFPTATNEKLFF.

This clonotype was picked up a small number of times. CDR3 protein: CSARDPKTDEQYV. The CDR3 DNA reads as TGCAGTGCTAGAGACCCAAAGACGGACGAGCAGTACGTC. The V gene is TRBV20-1, the J gene TRBJ2-7; D uncertain. The germline V gene has CDR1 DFQATT and CDR2 SNEGSKA (reference sequence). There are 13 residues in the CDR3. Trimming cost V 0 bases and J 5 bases, with 11 bases left between them.

As regards this clonotype: The junction and the germline gene differ at one end; a read error may be behind it. This chain connects TRBV10-3 to TRBJ2-2; D gene uncertain. The germline CDR1 and CDR2 sequences are ENHRY and SYGVKD. CDR3 length: 12 residues. This CDR3 is CAISQSTGELFF. The CDR3 DNA sequence: TGTGCCATCAGTCAGTCGACCGGGGAGCTGTTTTTT.

The chain combines TRBV10-1 with TRBJ1-1, with D hard to call. The CDR3 extends over 13 amino acids. V was cut by 1 base and J by 1 base, with 4 bases left in between. Germline V gives CDR1 WNHNN, CDR2 SYGVQD (reference sequence). The CDR3 bases are TGCGCCAGCAGTGAGTACGGGAACACTGAAGCTTTCTTT. It translates to CASSEYGNTEAFF.

DNA for the CDR3: TGTGCCAGCAGTTTAGCGCAGGGTGGCTCTGAAGCTTTCTTT. Protein sequence: CASSLAQGGSEAFF. The V and J genes are TRBV28 and TRBJ1-1; D perhaps matches TRBD1 (5 bases). The germline V gene encodes CDR1 MDHEN and CDR2 SYDVKM. V was shortened by 2 bases and J by 6 bases, with 13 bases between the two germline ends. The length of the CDR3 is 14 residues.

The table lists this clonotype with many counts. This chain links TRBV6-1 with TRBJ2-3; TRBD2 matches 7 bases. V lost 1 base to trimming and J lost 3 bases; unmatched junction nucleotides: 4. Germline CDR1 reads MNHNS; CDR2 reads SASEGT. The CDR3 covers 15 residues. The chain's CDR3 is CASSEGGGGTDTQYF. CDR3 DNA: TGTGCCAGCAGTGAAGGGGGCGGGGGAACAGATACGCAGTATTTT.